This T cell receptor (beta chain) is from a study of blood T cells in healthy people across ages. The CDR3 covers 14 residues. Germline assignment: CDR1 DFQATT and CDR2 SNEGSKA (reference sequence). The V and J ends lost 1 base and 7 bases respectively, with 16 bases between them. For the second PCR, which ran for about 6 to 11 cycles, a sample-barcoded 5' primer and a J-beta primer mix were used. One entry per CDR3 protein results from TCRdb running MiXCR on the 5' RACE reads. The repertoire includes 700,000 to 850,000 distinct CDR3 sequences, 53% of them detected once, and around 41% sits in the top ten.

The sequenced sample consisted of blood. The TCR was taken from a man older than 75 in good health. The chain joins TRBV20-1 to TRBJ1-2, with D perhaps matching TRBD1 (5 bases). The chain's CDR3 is CSARGGGGKSGYTF. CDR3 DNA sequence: TGCAGTGCTAGAGGTGGGGGGGGAAAAAGTGGCTACACCTTC.